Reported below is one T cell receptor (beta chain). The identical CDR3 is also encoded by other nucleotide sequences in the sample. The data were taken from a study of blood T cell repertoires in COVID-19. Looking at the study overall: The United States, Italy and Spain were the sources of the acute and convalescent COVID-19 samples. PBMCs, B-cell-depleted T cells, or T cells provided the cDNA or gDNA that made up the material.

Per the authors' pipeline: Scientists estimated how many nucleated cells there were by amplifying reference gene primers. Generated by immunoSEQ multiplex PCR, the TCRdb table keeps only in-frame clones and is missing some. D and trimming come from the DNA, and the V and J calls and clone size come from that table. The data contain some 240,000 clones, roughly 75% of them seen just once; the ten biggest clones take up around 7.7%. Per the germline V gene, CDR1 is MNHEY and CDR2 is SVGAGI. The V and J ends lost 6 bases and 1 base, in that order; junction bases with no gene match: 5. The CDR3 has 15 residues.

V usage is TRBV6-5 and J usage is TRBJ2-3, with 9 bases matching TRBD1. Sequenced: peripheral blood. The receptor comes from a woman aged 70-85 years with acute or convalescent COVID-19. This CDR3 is CASRPGQGGTDTQYF. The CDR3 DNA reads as TGTGCCAGCAGACCGGGACAGGGAGGCACAGATACGCAGTATTTT.